This T cell receptor beta chain was recorded in a study of response to subunit inactivated influenza vaccine (dated by TCRdb to between 2017 and 2018). With respect to the entire study: To follow how T cells responded to a trivalent subunit inactivated influenza vaccine, the researchers relied on deep quantitative profiling of the T cell receptor repertoire.

Libraries were built with RT-PCR. Instrument used: Illumina HiSeq 2500. TCRdb trimmed the raw reads at Q25, called clones with MiXCR and kept productive beta chains. Rows with one shared CDR3 protein collapse into an entry with the most common genes and DNA. In all, the sample holds around 200,000 distinct CDR3 sequences, and 12% of those were seen once. Clones ranked in the top ten supply about 29% of the sample. The germline V gene encodes CDR1 SEHNR and CDR2 FQNEAQ (reference sequence). The CDR3 spans 16 residues, from the cysteine through the phenylalanine. The CDR3 DNA has 48 bases and is translated from base 1. V loses 1 base of germline sequence and J loses 4 bases, and the interval between the two ends is 14 bases. Findings and caveats that apply to the study as a whole: The authors proposed that each seasonal influenza vaccination may bring in only a limited number of new T cells.

This clonotype has a count of ten or more. The antigen it binds to is not known. No base-level quality is on record; no much larger clone is a single base apart. These data were likewise used in another study, on T cells expressing NK-cell markers. The second study, in turn, reports: TCR beta cDNA libraries were made by 5'RACE template switching that added a universal primer site and unique molecular identifiers. Three sorted T-cell subsets (CD3+CD56+NKG2C+, CD3+CD56+NKG2C- and CD3+CD56-NKG2C+) from roughly 8 donors had their TCR beta-chain repertoires profiled. Seven of the eight sequenced donors were HCMV-seropositive and one was HCMV-seronegative. To restrict sorting to alphabetaTCR-expressing T cells, an anti-gammadeltaTCR antibody was added in several experiments. In six or seven donors, the dominant CD3+CD56+NKG2C+ clonotypes ranked among the top 10 CD8+ clonotypes, making up roughly 1.0-7.0% of CD8+ T cells. Those dominant clonotypes were again the most abundant among CD3+CD56-NKG2C+ cells in a handful of donors, at roughly 25-65%. Whether the expanded NKG2C-expressing T cell clones were specific for HCMV antigens was left unclear. The study sequenced eight donors, all healthy volunteers chosen at random: three men and five women. A commercial ELISA kit detecting HCMV-specific IgG in serum was used to determine HCMV serostatus. Ficoll density gradient centrifugation was used to isolate peripheral blood mononuclear cells from blood. Using Miltenyi isolation kits, CD4+ and CD8+ T cells were isolated from PBMC through magnetic immunoseparation. cDNA synthesis was primed from the TCR beta constant segment and was followed by two successive PCR amplification steps. Illumina HiSeq 2000/2500, MiSeq or NextSeq was used to sequence libraries as 2 x 150 bp reads. Reads were demultiplexed and grouped by UMI with MIGEC, and clonotypes were assembled and quantified with MiTCR. Only TCR cDNA sequences supported by at least two reads were kept to exclude erroneous sequences. The tcR package was used for downstream repertoire analysis, with clonotypes matched between fractions based on CDR3 nucleotide sequence plus V segment. Antigen specificity was annotated against VDJdb with VDJmatch, allowing one amino acid substitution in CDR3.

Material: CD8+ T cells sorted from PBMCs, obtained 11 to 12 days after vaccination. This receptor was taken from a man between 50 and 59 years old who received an inactivated influenza vaccine. Donor details come from another sample of the same person, matched by shared clones. The rearranged chain carries TRBV7-9 and TRBJ2-1; the D gene may be TRBD1 or TRBD2, since each aligns over 6 bases. Here the CDR3 is given as CASSLVVGGQYNEQFF. The nucleotide sequence reads TGTGCCAGCAGCTTAGTTGTTGGGGGGCAATACAATGAGCAGTTCTTC.